This T cell receptor beta chain derives from a study of blood T cells in healthy people across ages. Germline V CDR1 and CDR2: LNHNV, YYDKDF (reference sequence). The ends were cut back, 0 bases at V and 4 bases at J, with 9 bases in the middle. The CDR3 runs 14 residues. Isolated PBMCs totaled at least 7 million in each sample. Then a second PCR, running roughly 7 to 11 cycles, was carried out with a sample-barcoded 5' primer and a J-beta primer mix. A single record per CDR3 protein comes from TCRdb applying MiXCR to the 5' RACE reads. Here the sample spans just over 1 million distinct CDR3 sequences, 35% to 55% being singletons.

The chain uses TRBV15 and TRBJ1-2; D is possibly TRBD1 (5 bases). Sequenced material: blood. The sequence was collected from an older woman in good health. This chain's CDR3 is CATSRDQQVYGYTF. CDR3 DNA: TGTGCCACCAGCAGAGATCAACAGGTCTATGGCTACACCTTC.